Sequencing of this TCR beta chain was carried out in a study of CD8 T cells in Susac syndrome. This clonotype was recorded once. This CDR3 region has 10 residues. CDR1 SQVTM and CDR2 ANQGSEA come from the germline V gene. Deletions cut 7 bases from V and 8 bases from J, with 11 bases between. The authors sequenced TCR beta from blood CD8+ and CD4+ T cells. The controls were healthy donors who were matched for age and sex. In contrast to the negatively isolated CD8+ and CD4+ T cells, TEMRA cells were FACS-enriched. Random hexamers were used to reverse transcribe an amount of roughly 0.45 to 1 ug RNA. TCR beta CDR3 was amplified by immunoSEQ multiplex PCR. This amplification extended across 54 Vbeta and 13 Jbeta segments. TCRdb used MiXCR to reprocess the immunoSEQ multiplex PCR reads, holding one entry per CDR3 protein. The table records 70,000 or so distinct CDR3 sequences, 95% of them present only once.

The receptor was isolated from a human donor in good health. The V gene is TRBV29-1, the J gene TRBJ1-1, with unresolved D. Sequencing was performed on CD8+ T cells from PBMCs. The CDR3, as DNA: TGCAGCGCCCATGGGTCCGAAGCTTTCTTT. Its translation: CSAHGSEAFF.